These T cell receptor beta chains were read from a single sample in a study of blood T cell repertoires in COVID-19. Some clones are missing from TCRdb's copy, which holds only in-frame ones; the method was immunoSEQ multiplex PCR. This sample has 200,000 to 250,000 clones, with roughly nine tenths found just once. Specimen: PBMCs or T cells enriched from blood (not recorded which). The receptor source for this set is a woman aged 18-30 years in a cohort exposed to, infected with or recovered from COVID-19 (not recorded which). CDR3s include the opening cysteine and the closing phenylalanine or tryptophan. The order of the fields is D gene, clone size, J gene, V gene, CDR3 DNA, CDR3 protein. A D gene is named only where the DNA matches it firmly. The size of a clone is reported for some rows only, either as once, few or many, or as a class for expanded clones.

D gene: .; clone size: .; J gene: TRBJ1-4; V gene: TRBV28; CDR3 DNA: TGTGCCAGCAGTCACGGTAGTCGGGGTAATGAAAAACTGTTTTTT; CDR3 protein: CASSHGSRGNEKLFF
D gene: .; clone size: .; J gene: TRBJ1-2; V gene: TRBV15; CDR3 DNA: TGTGCCACCAGCAGAGACGGAGTTAACTATGGCTACACCTTC; CDR3 protein: CATSRDGVNYGYTF
D gene: TRBD1; clone size: .; J gene: TRBJ2-7; V gene: TRBV18; CDR3 DNA: TGTGCCAGCTCACCAGAAGACAGGGGCGAGCAGTACTTC; CDR3 protein: CASSPEDRGEQYF
D gene: .; clone size: .; J gene: TRBJ2-5; V gene: TRBV29-1; CDR3 DNA: TGCAGCGCCTACTCTGCGGGGGCCCAAGAGACCCAGTACTTC; CDR3 protein: CSAYSAGAQETQYF
D gene: .; clone size: .; J gene: TRBJ1-5; V gene: TRBV19; CDR3 DNA: TGTGCCAGTAGTAAGGGACTCAATCAGCCCCAGCATTTT; CDR3 protein: CASSKGLNQPQHF
D gene: .; clone size: .; J gene: TRBJ1-6; V gene: TRBV6-5; CDR3 DNA: TGTGCCAGCGGCGAAATTACAGGGACACATTCACCCCTCCACTTT; CDR3 protein: CASGEITGTHSPLHF
D gene: TRBD1; clone size: .; J gene: TRBJ2-7; V gene: TRBV28; CDR3 DNA: TGTGCCAGCAGTTTAGAGTCCGACGGGACAGGGGACGAGCAGTACTTC; CDR3 protein: CASSLESDGTGDEQYF
D gene: .; clone size: .; J gene: TRBJ2-2; V gene: TRBV7-8; CDR3 DNA: TGTGCCAGCAGCCCCCTGAACACCGGGGAGCTGTTTTTT; CDR3 protein: CASSPLNTGELFF
D gene: .; clone size: .; J gene: TRBJ1-1; V gene: TRBV7-3; CDR3 DNA: TGTGCCAGCAGCCCCACTAGCCACAGCGAAGCTTTCTTT; CDR3 protein: CASSPTSHSEAFF
D gene: TRBD1; clone size: .; J gene: TRBJ2-7; V gene: TRBV6-4; CDR3 DNA: TGTGCCAGCAGCCTGAACGGGACAGTATTCTCCTACGAGCAGTACTTC; CDR3 protein: CASSLNGTVFSYEQYF
D gene: TRBD2; clone size: .; J gene: TRBJ2-1; V gene: TRBV7-2; CDR3 DNA: TGTGCCAGCAGACTCGGACTAGCGGGGAACAATGAGCAGTTCTTC; CDR3 protein: CASRLGLAGNNEQFF
D gene: TRBD2; clone size: once; J gene: TRBJ2-5; V gene: TRBV3-1/TRBV3-2; CDR3 DNA: TGTGCCAGCGGGGATAGCGGGGGGGAGACCCAGTACTTC; CDR3 protein: CASGDSGGETQYF
D gene: TRBD1; clone size: .; J gene: TRBJ1-5; V gene: TRBV6-5; CDR3 DNA: TGTGCCAGCAGTCCTGGACAGGGGCCCAATCAGCCCCAGCATTTT; CDR3 protein: CASSPGQGPNQPQHF
D gene: TRBD2; clone size: .; J gene: TRBJ2-7; V gene: TRBV10-1; CDR3 DNA: TGCGCCAGCAGTAATAGCGGGGGAGTAGTCCACGAGCAGTACTTC; CDR3 protein: CASSNSGGVVHEQYF
D gene: .; clone size: .; J gene: TRBJ2-1; V gene: TRBV24-1; CDR3 DNA: TGTGCCACCAGTGGTTCCGAGGGTATCAGAGGCAATGAGCAGTTCTTC; CDR3 protein: CATSGSEGIRGNEQFF
D gene: TRBD2; clone size: .; J gene: TRBJ2-7; V gene: TRBV18; CDR3 DNA: TGTGCCAGCTCACTAGCGGGGCTATCCTACGAGCAGTACTTC; CDR3 protein: CASSLAGLSYEQYF
D gene: .; clone size: once; J gene: TRBJ1-2; V gene: TRBV7-9; CDR3 DNA: TGTGCCAGCAGCCCCAGCGGTGCCTATGGCTACACCTTC; CDR3 protein: CASSPSGAYGYTF
D gene: .; clone size: .; J gene: TRBJ1-1; V gene: TRBV5-1; CDR3 DNA: TGCGCCAGCAGCTTGGGGGACATTGGCACTGAAGCTTTCTTT; CDR3 protein: CASSLGDIGTEAFF
D gene: TRBD2; clone size: .; J gene: TRBJ2-5; V gene: TRBV10-1; CDR3 DNA: TGCGCCAGCAGTGCCGGGGGGGAAGAGACCCAGTACTTC; CDR3 protein: CASSAGGEETQYF
D gene: TRBD1; clone size: .; J gene: TRBJ1-4; V gene: TRBV5-1; CDR3 DNA: TGCGCCAGCAGCGAGGGACAGGGAGGTAATGAAAAACTGTTTTTT; CDR3 protein: CASSEGQGGNEKLFF
D gene: TRBD2; clone size: .; J gene: TRBJ2-1; V gene: TRBV19; CDR3 DNA: TGTGCCACCGAGCGGGGCCCTTATAATGAGCAGTTCTTC; CDR3 protein: CATERGPYNEQFF
D gene: TRBD1; clone size: .; J gene: TRBJ1-5; V gene: TRBV4-1; CDR3 DNA: TGCGCCAGCAGCCCCGGGACAGGGGGCGGTCAGCCCCAGCATTTT; CDR3 protein: CASSPGTGGGQPQHF
D gene: TRBD1; clone size: .; J gene: TRBJ1-2; V gene: TRBV7-6; CDR3 DNA: TGTGCCAGCAGCAAAGGGACAGTTGATGGCTACACCTTC; CDR3 protein: CASSKGTVDGYTF
D gene: TRBD2; clone size: few; J gene: TRBJ2-5; V gene: TRBV6-1; CDR3 DNA: TGTGCCAGCAGTGATCCCTCGGGGGGGCGCGGAGAGACCCAGTACTTC; CDR3 protein: CASSDPSGGRGETQYF
D gene: TRBD1; clone size: .; J gene: TRBJ2-7; V gene: TRBV19; CDR3 DNA: TGTGCCAGTAGTAACCAAGGACAGGGGGCCTACGAGCAGTACTTC; CDR3 protein: CASSNQGQGAYEQYF
D gene: TRBD1; clone size: .; J gene: TRBJ1-2; V gene: TRBV6-5; CDR3 DNA: TGTGCCAGCAGTTCCGGGACAGGGGCCTACTATGGCTACACCTTC; CDR3 protein: CASSSGTGAYYGYTF
D gene: TRBD1; clone size: .; J gene: TRBJ1-2; V gene: TRBV5-1; CDR3 DNA: TGCGCCAGCAGCTTGGGACAGGGGGCTACTAACTATGGCTACACCTTC; CDR3 protein: CASSLGQGATNYGYTF
D gene: TRBD2; clone size: .; J gene: TRBJ2-7; V gene: TRBV7-3; CDR3 DNA: TGTGCCAGCAGCCCCCATCCGGGACTAGCGGGGACCAACGAGCAGTACTTC; CDR3 protein: CASSPHPGLAGTNEQYF
D gene: TRBD2; clone size: .; J gene: TRBJ2-1; V gene: TRBV6-4; CDR3 DNA: TGTGCCAGCAGTGAAGAGCGGGAGAGTGAGCAGTTCTTC; CDR3 protein: CASSEERESEQFF
D gene: TRBD1; clone size: once; J gene: TRBJ1-1; V gene: TRBV11-2; CDR3 DNA: TGTGCCAGCACCCATCGATCGGAACAGGGGAAAGCTTTCTTT; CDR3 protein: CASTHRSEQGKAFF
D gene: .; clone size: .; J gene: TRBJ1-1; V gene: TRBV2; CDR3 DNA: TGTGCCAGCAGTGATTGGGTGGCACAGGGGAACACTGAAGCTTTCTTT; CDR3 protein: CASSDWVAQGNTEAFF
D gene: TRBD1; clone size: .; J gene: TRBJ2-7; V gene: TRBV6-5; CDR3 DNA: TGTGCCAGCAGTCTCTTCGGGACAGGGGGCTACGAGCAGTACTTC; CDR3 protein: CASSLFGTGGYEQYF
D gene: .; clone size: .; J gene: TRBJ2-3; V gene: TRBV2; CDR3 DNA: TGTGCCAGCAGTGTTGAGTTTAACACAGATACGCAGTATTTT; CDR3 protein: CASSVEFNTDTQYF
D gene: .; clone size: .; J gene: TRBJ1-1; V gene: TRBV6-5; CDR3 DNA: TGTGCCAGCAGATCTCGGGGTAGGGCGGCCACTGAAGCTTTCTTT; CDR3 protein: CASRSRGRAATEAFF
D gene: .; clone size: .; J gene: TRBJ1-5; V gene: TRBV19; CDR3 DNA: TGTGCCAGTCGCAGTCTAAGCGGGGGTAATCAGCCCCAGCATTTT; CDR3 protein: CASRSLSGGNQPQHF
D gene: .; clone size: .; J gene: TRBJ1-1; V gene: TRBV19; CDR3 DNA: TGTGCCAGTAGTATAGGCTGGAGGGGCATGGCAGCTTTCTTT; CDR3 protein: CASSIGWRGMAAFF
D gene: .; clone size: .; J gene: TRBJ1-1; V gene: TRBV5-5; CDR3 DNA: TGTGCCAGCAGCTTGACCGCGCCGGGGGCTGAAGCTTTCTTT; CDR3 protein: CASSLTAPGAEAFF